The 11 T cell receptor beta chains reported below all come from one sample, sequenced in a study of tumor and adjacent non-tumor tissue in lung cancer. The template was RNA from unsorted bulk tissue. TCRbeta libraries were built with three rounds of nested PCR, modified from ARM-PCR. From the multiplex PCR reads, TCRdb called clonotypes with MiXCR, one entry per CDR3 protein. The data contain about 140,000 distinct CDR3 sequences, around 66% of them singletons. The sequenced material came from lung tumor tissue. The receptors originated from a man aged 55 to 69 with small cell lung cancer.

This sequence joins TRBV7-9 and TRBJ1-1; 9 nucleotides agree with TRBD1. Germline values: CDR1 SEHNR, CDR2 FQNEAQ (reference sequence). After removal of 1 base from V and 7 bases from J, the junction contained 10 bases not matched to a gene. The CDR3 runs 16 residues. CDR3 residues: CASSLGQGQGISEAFF. In nucleotides, the CDR3 is TGTGCCAGCAGCTTAGGGCAAGGACAGGGGATCAGTGAAGCTTTCTTT.

With regard to this clonotype: This sequence may be a read error, since a much larger clone differs from it by one base. V is TRBV20-1 and J is TRBJ1-1, with a weak D call TRBD1 (5 bases). The CDR3 contains 15 residues. Trimming shortened V by 3 bases and J by 1 base, and 15 bases separated the two germline ends. Per germline, CDR1 DFQATT and CDR2 SNEGSKA (reference sequence). CDR3 amino acids: CSASMGGERNTEAFF. The CDR3 region has the DNA TGCAGTGCTAGTATGGGGGGTGAGAGGAACACTGAAGCTTTCTTT.

With regard to this clonotype: This clone may be a read error of a much larger clone one base away. The chain recombines TRBV6-6 with TRBJ2-7; 8 bases agree with TRBD1. There are 13 residues in the CDR3. The germline CDR1 and CDR2 sequences are MNHNY and SVGAGI (reference sequence). In DNA, the CDR3 is TGTGCCAGCACCAGGGGGCGTAGTTACGAGCAGCACTTC. Protein: CASTRGRSYEQHF.

V and J are TRBV11-3 and TRBJ1-3, with TRBD1 matching over 10 bases. V shed 5 bases and J 8 bases; nucleotides not matched to a gene: 15. The CDR3 extends over 17 amino acids. Germline assignment: CDR1 SGHNT and CDR2 YENEEA. The CDR3 sequence is CASSRLRDRGYVDTIYF. As DNA, the CDR3 is TGTGCCAGCAGCCGACTTCGGGACAGGGGATATGTAGACACCATATATTTT.

By its share, this clonotype is medium-sized. The chain recombines TRBV11-2 with TRBJ2-3, with TRBD2 matching over 11 bases. Germline V gene sequence: CDR1 SGHAT, CDR2 FQNNGV. This CDR3 is built from 17 residues. V trimming: 4 bases; J trimming: 3 bases; junction bases outside the gene matches: 9. The DNA for the CDR3 is TGTGCCAGCAGCTCCCGGGGTAGCGGGAGGGGGACAGATACGCAGTATTTT. Residues: CASSSRGSGRGTDTQYF.

The chain uses TRBV5-6 and TRBJ2-1, with TRBD2 matching 8 bases. There are 15 residues in the CDR3. Germline lookup yields CDR1 SGHDT and CDR2 YYEEEE. V trimming: 3 bases; J trimming: 8 bases; junction bases outside the gene matches: 10. CDR3 region: CASSSSGLVAYEQFF. The CDR3 DNA follows: TGTGCCAGCAGCTCTTCGGGACTAGTGGCGTATGAGCAGTTCTTC.

This clonotype has only one observation. The conserved final phenylalanine or tryptophan is absent from the CDR3, which likely points to a read error. This CDR3 is CSARDGSSGTLEQFL. In DNA form, the CDR3 reads TGCAGTGCTAGAGATGGGTCTAGCGGGACCCTTGAGCAGTTCTTA. The chain uses TRBV20-1 and TRBJ2-1; 9 nucleotides agree with TRBD2. V trimming: 0 bases; J trimming: 9 bases; junction bases outside the gene matches: 9. The CDR3 extends over 15 amino acids. Looked up from germline, CDR1 is DFQATT and CDR2 is SNEGSKA (reference sequence).

As concerns this clonotype: A much larger clone is a single base away; this may be a read error. As the CDR3 is not closed by the conserved phenylalanine or tryptophan, this likely results from a read error. The rearrangement joins TRBV20-1 to TRBJ1-1, with D perhaps matching TRBD1 (6 bases). Germline values: CDR1 DFQATT, CDR2 SNEGSKA (reference sequence). This CDR3 has 13 residues. Trimming removed 1 base at V and 2 bases at J, with 8 bases between. DNA for the CDR3: TGCAGTGCTAGAGCAGGGGCTAACACTGAAGCTTTCTCT. It encodes CSARAGANTEAFS.

In regard to this clonotype: A much larger clone lies a single base off, so this may be a read error. This chain joins TRBV20-1 and TRBJ1-3, with 7 positions matching TRBD1. Germline-derived CDR1 and CDR2 are DFQATT and SNEGSKA (reference sequence). The CDR3 runs 15 residues. CDR3 protein: CSASRDSVSGNTLYF. Here the CDR3 DNA reads TGCAGTGCTAGCCGGGACAGCGTATCTGGAAACACCTTATATTTT.

To note about this clonotype: This may stem from a read error, because a much larger clone lies one nucleotide away. This chain connects TRBV4-2 to TRBJ1-2; TRBD1 agrees at 12 bases. In germline, CDR1 is LGHNA, CDR2 YNFKEQ. J gave up 9 bases and V 0 bases, and 14 bases lay outside the gene matches. This CDR3 contains 18 residues. CDR3 residues: CASSQEVGTGGLPNCYTF. CDR3 DNA: TGTGCCAGCAGCCAAGAAGTAGGGACAGGGGGCCTCCCTAATTGCTACACCTTC.

This chain uses TRBV6-1 with TRBJ2-3; D is perhaps TRBD2 (6 bases). V lost 6 bases and J lost 4, with 17 bases in between. Germline V gene lookup returns CDR1 MNHNS and CDR2 SASEGT. This CDR3 is 15 amino acids long. CDR3 DNA sequence: TGTGCCAGCAGGCGACTAGTGGGAGTGGCAGATACGCAGTATTTT. This sequence encodes CASRRLVGVADTQYF.